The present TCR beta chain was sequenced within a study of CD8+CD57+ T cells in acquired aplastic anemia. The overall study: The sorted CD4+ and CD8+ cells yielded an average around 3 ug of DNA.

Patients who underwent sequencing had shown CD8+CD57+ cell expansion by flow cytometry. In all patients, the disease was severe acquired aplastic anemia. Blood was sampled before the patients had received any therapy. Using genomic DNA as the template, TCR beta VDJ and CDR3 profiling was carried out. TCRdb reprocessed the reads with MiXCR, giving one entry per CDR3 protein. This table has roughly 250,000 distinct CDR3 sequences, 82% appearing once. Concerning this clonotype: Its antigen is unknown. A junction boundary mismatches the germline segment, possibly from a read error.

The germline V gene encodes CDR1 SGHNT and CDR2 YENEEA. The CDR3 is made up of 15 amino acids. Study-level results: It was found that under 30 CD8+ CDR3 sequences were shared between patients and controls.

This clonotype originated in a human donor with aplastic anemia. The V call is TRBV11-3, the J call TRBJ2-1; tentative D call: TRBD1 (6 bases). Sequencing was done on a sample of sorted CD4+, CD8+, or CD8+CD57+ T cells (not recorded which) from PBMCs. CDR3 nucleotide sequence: TGTGCCAGCAGCATAGCTCGGACAGCCTACAATGAGCGGTTCTTC. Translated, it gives CASSIARTAYNERFF. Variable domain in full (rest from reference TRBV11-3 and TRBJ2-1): EAGVVQSPRYKIIEKKQPVAFWCNPISGHNTLYWYLQNLGQGPELLIRYENEEAVDDSQLPKDRFSAERLKGVDSTLKIQPAELGDSAVYLCASSIARTAYNERFFGPGTRLTVL.